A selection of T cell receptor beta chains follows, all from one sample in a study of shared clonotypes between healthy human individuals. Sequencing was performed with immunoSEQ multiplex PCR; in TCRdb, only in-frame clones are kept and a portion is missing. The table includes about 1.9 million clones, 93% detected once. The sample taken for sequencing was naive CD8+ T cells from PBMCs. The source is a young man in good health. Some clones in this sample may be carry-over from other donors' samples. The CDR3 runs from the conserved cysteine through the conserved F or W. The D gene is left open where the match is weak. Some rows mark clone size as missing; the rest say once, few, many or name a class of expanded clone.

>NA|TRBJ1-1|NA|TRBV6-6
TGTGCCAGCTGTTCGCACCCGACCAGGATGCCTGAAGCTTTCTTT
CASCSHPTRMPEAFF
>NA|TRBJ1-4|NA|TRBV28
TGTGCCAGCAGTCCCGGGGTAAATGAACTGTTTTTT
CASSPGVNELFF
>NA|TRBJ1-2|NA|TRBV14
TGTGCCAGCAGCGGCCCAACCTCCCCATATGGCTACACCTTC
CASSGPTSPYGYTF
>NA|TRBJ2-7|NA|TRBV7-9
TGTGCCAGCAGCCCGGGGACGGCGGTCGAGGTGTACTTC
CASSPGTAVEVYF
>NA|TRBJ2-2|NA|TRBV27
TGTGCCAGCAGTGACCAAGGCCTACAGCTTGGGGCGACCGGGGAGCTGTTTTTT
CASSDQGLQLGATGELFF
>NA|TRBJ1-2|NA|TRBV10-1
TGCGCCAGCAGTGCGACGGGGGCTGATGATGGCTACACCTTC
CASSATGADDGYTF
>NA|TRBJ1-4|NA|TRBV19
TGTGCCAGTAGCACAACTCCACTGGGGTGGGAAAAACTGTTTTTT
CASSTTPLGWEKLFF
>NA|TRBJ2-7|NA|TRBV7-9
TGTGCCAGCAGCTTAGGGCAGGGTATATTTTGGGAGCAGTACTTC
CASSLGQGIFWEQYF
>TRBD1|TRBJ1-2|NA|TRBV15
TGTGCCACCAGCAGGGGACAGGGGGTAGACTATGGCTACACCTTC
CATSRGQGVDYGYTF
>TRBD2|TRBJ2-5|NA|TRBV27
TGTGCGAGCGGGAGTCTGACAGAGACCCAGTACTTC
CASGSLTETQYF
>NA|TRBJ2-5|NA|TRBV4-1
TGCGCCAGCAGCCTGGGGTGGAAAGAGACCCAGTACTTC
CASSLGWKETQYF
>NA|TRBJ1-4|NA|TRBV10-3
TGTGCCACTCGACAGATCCTTAATGAAAAACTGTTTTTT
CATRQILNEKLFF
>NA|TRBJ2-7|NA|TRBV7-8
TGTGCCAGCAGCTTACATATCTACGAGCAGTACTTC
CASSLHIYEQYF
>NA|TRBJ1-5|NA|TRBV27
TGTGCCAGCGGAGTATTCGCCAGGGGACATCAGCCCCAGCATTTT
CASGVFARGHQPQHF
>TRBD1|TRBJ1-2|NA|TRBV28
TGTGCCAGCAGTCCTTACACCGGGACAGACTATGGCTACACCTTC
CASSPYTGTDYGYTF
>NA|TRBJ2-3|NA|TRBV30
TGTGCCTGGACGGGAAATATAAACACAGATACGCAGTATTTT
CAWTGNINTDTQYF
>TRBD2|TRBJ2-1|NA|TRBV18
TGTGCCAGCTCACCGGCGACTAGCGGCTACAATGAGCAGTTCTTC
CASSPATSGYNEQFF
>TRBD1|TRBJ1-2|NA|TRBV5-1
TGCGCCAGCAGCTACCCGGGACAGGGGCCGCTGGATCGTGGCTACACCTTC
CASSYPGQGPLDRGYTF
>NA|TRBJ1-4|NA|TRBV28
TGTGCCAGCAGTATAGCACAGGGAGTTGGTGAAAAACTGTTTTTT
CASSIAQGVGEKLFF
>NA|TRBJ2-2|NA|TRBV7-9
TGTGCCAGCAGCTTATCTGCCCCGAGCGGAGGGAGAAACGGGGAGCTGTTTTTT
CASSLSAPSGGRNGELFF
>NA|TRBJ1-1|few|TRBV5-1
TGCGCCAGCAGCTTCCGTACATTTAACACTGAAGCTTTCTTT
CASSFRTFNTEAFF
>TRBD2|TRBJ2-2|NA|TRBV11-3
TGTGCCAGCAGCTTAGATCCCCAGCGGGAGGAGAACACCGGGGAGCTGTTTTTT
CASSLDPQREENTGELFF
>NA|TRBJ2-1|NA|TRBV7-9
TGTGCCAGCAGCCCTCCTGGGGGGCACGCGCCCGAGCAGTTCTTC
CASSPPGGHAPEQFF
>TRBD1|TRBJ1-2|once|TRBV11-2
TGTGCCAGCAGCTTAGCGACAGGGGGCTTAAGTGGCTACACCTTC
CASSLATGGLSGYTF
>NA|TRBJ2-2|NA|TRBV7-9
TGTGCCAGCAGCTTAGGTTTTCGTGGCGGGGGCGCTAACACCGGGGAGCTGTTTTTT
CASSLGFRGGGANTGELFF
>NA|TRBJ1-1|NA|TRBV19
TGTGCCAGTAGAAGGTATCCGGGCACTGAAGCTTTCTTT
CASRRYPGTEAFF
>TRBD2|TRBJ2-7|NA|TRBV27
TGTGCCAGCAGTTTATCTCCGGGGGCGGGGGGCTACGAGCAGTACTTC
CASSLSPGAGGYEQYF
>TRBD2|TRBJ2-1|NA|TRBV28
TGTGCCAGCAGTTTAACCCCGGGGCGGGAGGATTACAATGAGCAGTTCTTC
CASSLTPGREDYNEQFF
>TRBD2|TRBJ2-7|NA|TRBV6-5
TGTGCCAGCAGTTACGAATTTAGCGGGATCTACGAGCAGTACTTC
CASSYEFSGIYEQYF
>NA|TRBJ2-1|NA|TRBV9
TGTGCCAGCAGCGTAACGACAGGTACAAGCGCCTACAATGAGCAGTTCTTC
CASSVTTGTSAYNEQFF
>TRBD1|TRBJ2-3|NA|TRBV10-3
TGTGCCATCAGTGAGATGGGACAGGGAGACACAGATACGCAGTATTTT
CAISEMGQGDTDTQYF
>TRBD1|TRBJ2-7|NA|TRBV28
TGTGCCAGCAGTTTTGGGGGACAGGGGGCGGAAGATTACGAGCAGTACTTC
CASSFGGQGAEDYEQYF
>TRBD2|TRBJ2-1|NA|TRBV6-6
TGTGCCAGCAGCCCAAGCGGGAGGGGCTTCTACAATGAGCAGTTCTTC
CASSPSGRGFYNEQFF
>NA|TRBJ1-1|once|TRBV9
TGTGCCAGCAGCGCAGGCTCGGGGGCGCGCAACACTGAAGCTTTCTTT
CASSAGSGARNTEAFF
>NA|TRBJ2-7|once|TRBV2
TGTGCCAGCAGTAGTTGGTACGAGCAGTACTTC
CASSSWYEQYF
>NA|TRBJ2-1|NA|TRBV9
TGTGCCAGCAGCGGGGTAGGCGATGAGCAGTTCTTC
CASSGVGDEQFF
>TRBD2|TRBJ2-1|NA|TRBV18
TGTGCCAGCTCACTTACGAGCGGGGACTCCTACAATGAGCAGTTCTTC
CASSLTSGDSYNEQFF
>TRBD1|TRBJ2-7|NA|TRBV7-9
TGTGCCAGCAGCTTTGGACAGGGTGGCTACGAGCAGTACTTC
CASSFGQGGYEQYF
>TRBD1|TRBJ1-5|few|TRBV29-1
TGCAGCGCCGGAGGGACAGCAAGCAATCAGCCCCAGCATTTT
CSAGGTASNQPQHF
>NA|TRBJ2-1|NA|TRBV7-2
TGTGCCAGCAGCTTAGGTTGGGGCAATGAGCAGTTCTTC
CASSLGWGNEQFF
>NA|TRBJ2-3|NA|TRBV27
TGTGCCAGCAGTTTAGGTAGGGGTCCGACGCAGTATTTT
CASSLGRGPTQYF
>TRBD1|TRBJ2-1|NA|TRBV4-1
TGCGCCAGCAGCCCGGGACAGATAAATTGGGATGAGCAGTTCTTC
CASSPGQINWDEQFF